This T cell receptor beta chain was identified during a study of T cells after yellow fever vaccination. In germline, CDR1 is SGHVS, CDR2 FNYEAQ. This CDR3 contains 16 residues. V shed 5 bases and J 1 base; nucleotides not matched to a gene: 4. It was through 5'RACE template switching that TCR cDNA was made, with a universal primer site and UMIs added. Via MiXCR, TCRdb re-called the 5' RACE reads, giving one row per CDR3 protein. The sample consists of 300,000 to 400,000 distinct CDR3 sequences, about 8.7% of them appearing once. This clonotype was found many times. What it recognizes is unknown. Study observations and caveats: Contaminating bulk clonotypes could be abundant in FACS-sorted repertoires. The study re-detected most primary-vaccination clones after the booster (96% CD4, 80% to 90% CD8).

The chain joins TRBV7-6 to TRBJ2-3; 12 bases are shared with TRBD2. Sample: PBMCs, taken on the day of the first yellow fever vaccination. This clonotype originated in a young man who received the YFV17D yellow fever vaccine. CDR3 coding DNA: TGTGCCAGCAGCCCGGGACTAGCGGGCCGCACAGATACGCAGTATTTT. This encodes CASSPGLAGRTDTQYF.